The 18 T cell receptor beta chains reported below all come from one sample, sequenced in a study of blood T cell repertoires in COVID-19. Using immunoSEQ multiplex PCR, the repertoire was profiled, and TCRdb retains in-frame clones only, with some absent. Among roughly 72,000 clones listed, 85% to 90% were seen once. Material: peripheral blood. These receptors originate from a human donor in a cohort sampled during active COVID-19.

This clone occurred once. The V gene is TRBV3-1 (or the pseudogene TRBV3-2), the J gene TRBJ2-1; the match to TRBD1 covers 7 bases. Losses at the gene ends were 1 base for V and 8 bases for J; bases not matched to a gene: 8. The V gene's germline CDR1 is LGHDT and CDR2 YNNKEL (reference sequence). The CDR3 covers 15 residues. CDR3 in amino acids: CASSQALKQGDEQFF. The DNA of the CDR3 is TGTGCCAGCAGCCAAGCTCTTAAGCAGGGGGATGAGCAGTTCTTC.

The chain combines TRBV2 with TRBJ2-6; TRBD2 is a possible D gene (5 bases). Trimming left V 6 bases short and J 0 bases short, with 15 bases between. This CDR3 contains 17 residues. Germline V lookup: CDR1 SNHLY, CDR2 FYNNEI. The CDR3: CASRRETYYSGANVLTF. Here the CDR3 DNA reads TGTGCCAGCAGGAGGGAGACATACTACTCTGGGGCCAACGTCCTGACTTTC. The full variable domain, its missing parts supplied by reference TRBV2 and TRBJ2-6, is EPEVTQTPSHQVTQMGQEVILRCVPISNHLYFYWYRQILGQKVEFLVSFYNNEISEKSEIFDDQFSVERPDGSNFTLKIRSTKLEDSAMYFCASRRETYYSGANVLTFGAGSRLTVL.

The V gene is TRBV29-1, the J gene TRBJ1-5; 8 bases are a match to TRBD1. The V gene's germline CDR1 is SQVTM and CDR2 ANQGSEA. Germline trimming cut 6 bases from V and 11 bases from J; bases unmatched to any gene: 12. The CDR3 runs 13 residues. The CDR3 is CSVGQGEGQSQHF. CDR3 bases: TGCAGCGTCGGACAGGGAGAGGGCCAGTCCCAGCATTTT.

This sequence joins TRBV9 and TRBJ2-1; TRBD2 aligns across 10 bases. Trimming cost V 0 bases and J 0 bases; bases outside gene matches: 3. Germline lookup yields CDR1 SGDLS and CDR2 YYNGEE. The length of the CDR3 is 17 residues. DNA for the CDR3: TGTGCCAGCAGCGTAGTCCCTAGCGGGAGCTCCTACAATGAGCAGTTCTTC. Translating gives CASSVVPSGSSYNEQFF. Drawing the rest from reference TRBV9 and TRBJ2-1, the complete variable domain is DSGVTQTPKHLITATGQRVTLRCSPRSGDLSVYWYQQSLDQGLQFLIQYYNGEERAKGNILERFSAQQFPDLHSELNLSSLELGDSALYFCASSVVPSGSSYNEQFFGPGTRLTVL.

The chain is built from TRBV18 and TRBJ2-3, with 7 positions matching TRBD1. J gave up 6 bases and V 6 bases, and 12 bases lay outside the gene matches. The CDR3 length is 15 residues. Per germline, CDR1 KGHSH and CDR2 LQKENI. CDR3 nucleotides: TGTGCCAGCTCCCCCGGACAGGTTCGCGACGATACGCAGTATTTT. Its translation: CASSPGQVRDDTQYF.

J is TRBJ2-1 and V is TRBV30; D may be TRBD2 (6 bases). The CDR3 is made up of 14 amino acids. Trimming removed 2 bases from V and 5 bases from J, with 13 bases in between. The germline V gene has CDR1 GTSNPN and CDR2 SVGIG (reference sequence). CDR3 DNA: TGTGCCTGGAGTCCGGGACTCCCCCACAATGAGCAGTTCTTC. Translating it yields CAWSPGLPHNEQFF.

V is TRBV3-1 (or the pseudogene TRBV3-2) and J is TRBJ2-7, with 7 bases that match TRBD1. The J segment lost 4 bases and the V segment lost 4 bases, leaving 7 bases of the junction unmatched. The CDR3 consists of 14 residues. CDR1 is LGHDT, CDR2 YNNKEL, per germline (reference sequence). CDR3 sequence reads: CASSLVGGTYEQYF. CDR3 in DNA: TGTGCCAGCAGCCTAGTAGGGGGCACTTACGAGCAGTACTTC.

J is TRBJ2-4 and V is TRBV30; TRBD2 matches 12 bases. Germline V gene data show CDR1 as GTSNPN and CDR2 as SVGIG (reference sequence). Germline trimming cut 5 bases from V and 4 bases from J; bases unmatched to any gene: 0. This CDR3 spans 13 amino acids. DNA of the CDR3: TGTGCCTGGGGACTAGCGGGAAAAAACATTCAGTACTTC. It is translated as CAWGLAGKNIQYF.

The chain joins TRBV2 to TRBJ2-7, with TRBD2 as a possible D gene (5 bases). Trimming removed 3 bases at V and 3 bases at J, with 15 bases between. The germline V gene encodes CDR1 SNHLY and CDR2 FYNNEI. This CDR3 is 15 amino acids long. The CDR3 bases are TGTGCCAGCAGTGATTTCGGACTCTTAAACTACGAGCAGTACTTC. It specifies CASSDFGLLNYEQYF.

V is TRBV19 and J is TRBJ1-1, with D maybe TRBD1 (6 bases). The germline gives CDR1 LNHDA, CDR2 SQIVND (reference sequence). CDR3 length: 15 amino acids. Between the trimmed V and J ends, which lost 3 bases and 6 bases, there was a span of 17 bases. CDR3 protein: CASSIYIGTTSEAFF. The CDR3 bases are TGTGCCAGTAGTATTTATATCGGGACAACGTCTGAAGCTTTCTTT.

In its sample, this clone was seen once. J is TRBJ2-1 and V is TRBV6-6, with TRBD1 as a possible D gene (5 bases). Trimming took 6 bases from V and 8 from J, leaving 17 bases between them. The germline gives CDR1 MNHNY, CDR2 SVGAGI (reference sequence). The CDR3 has 14 residues. The CDR3 bases are TGTGCCAGCAGCCACCCCCTGGGGCGCGATGAGCAGTTCTTC. Protein sequence: CASSHPLGRDEQFF.

The V gene is TRBV10-3, the J gene TRBJ1-2; perhaps TRBD1 as D (5 bases). V lost 6 bases and J 5 bases, leaving 13 bases between the germline ends. This CDR3 is built from 13 residues. Looked up from germline, CDR1 is ENHRY and CDR2 is SYGVKD. CDR3: CAIRDDSLYGYTF. In DNA, the CDR3 is TGTGCCATCAGGGACGACAGTTTGTATGGCTACACCTTC.

The chain carries TRBV7-3 and TRBJ2-7, with D possibly matching TRBD2 (6 bases). The V gene lost 2 bases and the J gene lost 7 bases, with 12 bases spanning the gap. Germline CDR1 and CDR2: SGHTA and FQGTGA. This CDR3 is 13 amino acids long. The chain's CDR3 is CASSLPPAGEQYF. DNA of the CDR3: TGTGCCAGCAGCTTACCCCCCGCGGGAGAGCAGTACTTC.

This clone was found a few times. The chain links TRBV27 to TRBJ2-3, with 7 bases fitting TRBD1. The CDR3 is 13 amino acids. Germline V lookup: CDR1 MNHEY, CDR2 SMNVEV (reference sequence). V shed 8 bases, J shed 4 bases, and the junction held 6 bases outside the gene matches. The CDR3 nucleotides are TGTGCCAGCGGACACAGGGGCGCAGATACGCAGTATTTT. Its translation: CASGHRGADTQYF.

The rearrangement links TRBV7-8 to TRBJ1-5; the match to TRBD1 covers 9 bases. CDR3 length: 15 residues. Germline trimming cut 5 bases from V and 7 bases from J; bases unmatched to any gene: 9. CDR1 SGHVS and CDR2 FQNEAQ come from the germline V gene. CDR3 DNA sequence: TGTGCCAGCAGCGGGGGACAGGGTGCGGGACAGCCCCAGCATTTT. This encodes CASSGGQGAGQPQHF.

The chain uses TRBV7-2 and TRBJ2-4, with D tentatively TRBD1 (6 bases). The germline V gene encodes CDR1 SGHTA and CDR2 FQGNSA. V lost 5 bases to trimming and J lost 9 bases, with 17 bases between them. The CDR3 has 14 amino acids. The chain's CDR3 is CASSVDRQDGIQYF. The DNA for the CDR3 is TGTGCCAGCAGCGTAGACAGGCAAGACGGCATTCAGTACTTC.

The chain combines TRBV28 with TRBJ2-1, with TRBD2 matching 14 bases. Trimming at V came to 2 bases and at J to 15 bases, leaving 9 bases not matched to a gene. The CDR3 is 15 residues long. Germline-derived CDR1 and CDR2 are MDHEN and SYDVKM. CDR3 nucleotide sequence: TGTGCCAGCAGTTTAGGGACTAGCGGGGGCCCCGATGGGTTCTTC. Translation gives CASSLGTSGGPDGFF. The full variable domain, rest sourced from reference TRBV28 and TRBJ2-1, is DVKVTQSSRYLVKRTGEKVFLECVQDMDHENMFWYRQDPGLGLRLIYFSYDVKMKEKGDIPEGYSVSREKKERFSLILESASTNQTSMYLCASSLGTSGGPDGFFGPGTRLTVL.

The chain employs TRBV10-3 and TRBJ2-7, with D tentatively TRBD2 (6 bases). The CDR3 runs to 15 residues. Germline CDR1 reads ENHRY; CDR2 reads SYGVKD. With 3 bases removed from V and 0 bases from J, the gap between germline ends came to 12 bases. CDR3 residues: CAISDRDSNSYEQYF. In DNA form, the CDR3 reads TGTGCCATCAGTGACCGGGACTCGAACTCCTACGAGCAGTACTTC.